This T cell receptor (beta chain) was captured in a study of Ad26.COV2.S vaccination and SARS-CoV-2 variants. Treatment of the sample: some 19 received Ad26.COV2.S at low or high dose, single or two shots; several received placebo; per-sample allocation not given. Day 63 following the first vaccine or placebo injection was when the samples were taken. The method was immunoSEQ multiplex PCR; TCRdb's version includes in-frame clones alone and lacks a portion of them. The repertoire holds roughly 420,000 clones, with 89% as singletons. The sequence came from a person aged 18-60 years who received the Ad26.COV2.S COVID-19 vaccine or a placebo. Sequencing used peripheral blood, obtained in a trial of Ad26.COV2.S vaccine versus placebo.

CDR3 loop: CASSPVEGNLYLDTQYF. The CDR3 DNA is TGTGCCAGCTCACCGGTGGAGGGGAACCTCTATCTAGATACGCAGTATTTT. The chain employs TRBV18 and TRBJ2-3; tentatively, D is TRBD2 (6 bases). CDR3 length: 17 amino acids. Germline V CDR1 and CDR2: KGHSH, LQKENI. V dropped 3 bases and J dropped 5 bases, with 21 bases sitting between them.